This T cell receptor beta chain was identified in a study of cytomegalovirus exposure and HLA in healthy donors. As for the study in general: An analysis done earlier identified approximately 120 million unique TCR beta sequences from about 179 million T cells. The study, taken as a whole, reports: Most TCR beta V segments were productive about 87% or about 30% of the time in an earlier analysis. It was likely that a cluster of highly shared sequence variants was a sequencing artifact.

Germline assignment: CDR1 SQVTM and CDR2 ANQGSEA. The CDR3 totals 13 residues. The V and J ends lost 7 bases and 1 base, in that order; junction bases with no gene match: 6. In the case of this clone: Antigen specificity is unknown. The same CDR3 also results from other DNA sequences found in this sample.

PCR used 60 Vbeta primers and 13 Jbeta primers. Measured with immunoSEQ multiplex PCR; TCRdb has only the in-frame clones, and not every one. The sample lists 150,000 to 250,000 clones, roughly four fifths occurring once. V and J are TRBV29-1 and TRBJ1-1; 7 nucleotides line up with TRBD1. The sequencing sample was made of PBMCs. The receptor was derived from a man aged 30 to 45 in good health and CMV-seronegative. The CDR3 DNA is TGCAGCGGAAGGACAGGAAGGAACACTGAAGCTTTCTTT. Translated, it gives CSGRTGRNTEAFF.